The rows below give T cell receptor beta chains drawn from one sample of a study of cytomegalovirus exposure and HLA in healthy donors. The data were produced by immunoSEQ multiplex PCR, yet TCRdb's version contains in-frame clones alone and is incomplete. The table has roughly 220,000 clones, approximately 80% seen once. Sample: PBMCs. The receptors were gathered from a woman aged 30 to 39 in good health and CMV-seropositive. Each CDR3 is given with its conserved first and last residue.

CDR3 length: 14; J gene: TRBJ2-7; V gene: TRBV2; CDR3 protein: CASSPPGTSYEQYF
CDR3 length: 16; J gene: TRBJ2-7; V gene: TRBV30; CDR3 protein: CAWSGIRQASSYEQYF
CDR3 length: 15; J gene: TRBJ2-1; V gene: TRBV6-5; CDR3 protein: CASSQGASSYNEQFF
CDR3 length: 15; J gene: TRBJ1-3; V gene: TRBV30; CDR3 protein: CAWTDRKIIRNTIYF
CDR3 length: 12; J gene: TRBJ2-2; V gene: TRBV13; CDR3 protein: CASSPGTGELFF
CDR3 length: 14; J gene: TRBJ2-7; V gene: TRBV5-1; CDR3 protein: CASSLRDRLYEQYF
CDR3 length: 16; J gene: TRBJ2-2; V gene: TRBV11-2; CDR3 protein: CASSLVGTAITGELFF
CDR3 length: 14; J gene: TRBJ1-2; V gene: TRBV30; CDR3 protein: CAWSPGGVYNGYTF
CDR3 length: 11; J gene: TRBJ2-1; V gene: TRBV9; CDR3 protein: CASSVGGTQFF
CDR3 length: 15; J gene: TRBJ2-5; V gene: TRBV28; CDR3 protein: CASSPTRGRTKTQYF